A single TCR beta chain is shown here with its context. This CDR3 spans 20 amino acids. Germline lookup yields CDR1 KGHSH and CDR2 LQKENI. The V segment lost 3 bases and the J segment 0 bases; nucleotides outside the gene matches: 15. The sample originates from a study of blood T cell repertoires in COVID-19. Measured with immunoSEQ multiplex PCR; TCRdb has only the in-frame clones, and not every one. The sample contains under 350,000 clones, around 86% of which appear only once. The chain couples TRBV18 to TRBJ2-1; TRBD2 matches at 9 bases. Specimen: peripheral blood. The clonotype originates from a man in his sixties or seventies with acute or convalescent COVID-19. The CDR3 nucleotides are TGTGCCAGCTCACCGGCGGTGGGTCTAGCGGGGACGCACTCCTACAATGAGCAGTTCTTC. As protein: CASSPAVGLAGTHSYNEQFF.